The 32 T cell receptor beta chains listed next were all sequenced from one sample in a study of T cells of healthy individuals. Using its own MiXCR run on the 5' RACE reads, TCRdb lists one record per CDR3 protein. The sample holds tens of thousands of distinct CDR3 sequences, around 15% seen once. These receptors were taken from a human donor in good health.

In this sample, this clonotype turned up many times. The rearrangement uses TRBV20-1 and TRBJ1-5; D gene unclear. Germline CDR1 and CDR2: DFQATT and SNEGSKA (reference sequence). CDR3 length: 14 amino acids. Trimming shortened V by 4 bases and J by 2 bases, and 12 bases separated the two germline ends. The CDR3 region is CSAISPRGNQPQHF. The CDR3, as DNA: TGCAGTGCTATTTCCCCCCGGGGCAATCAGCCCCAGCATTTT.

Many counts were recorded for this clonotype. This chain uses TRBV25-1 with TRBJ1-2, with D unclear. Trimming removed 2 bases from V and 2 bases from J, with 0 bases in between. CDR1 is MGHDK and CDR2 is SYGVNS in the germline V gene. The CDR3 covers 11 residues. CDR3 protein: CASSENYGYTF. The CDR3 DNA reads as TGTGCCAGCAGTGAAAACTATGGCTACACCTTC.

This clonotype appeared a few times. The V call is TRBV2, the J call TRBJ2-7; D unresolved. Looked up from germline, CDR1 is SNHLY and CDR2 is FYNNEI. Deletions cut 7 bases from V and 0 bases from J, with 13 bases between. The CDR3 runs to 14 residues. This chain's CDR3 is CASTSQGSSYEQYF. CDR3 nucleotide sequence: TGTGCCAGCACCTCACAAGGCAGCTCCTACGAGCAGTACTTC.

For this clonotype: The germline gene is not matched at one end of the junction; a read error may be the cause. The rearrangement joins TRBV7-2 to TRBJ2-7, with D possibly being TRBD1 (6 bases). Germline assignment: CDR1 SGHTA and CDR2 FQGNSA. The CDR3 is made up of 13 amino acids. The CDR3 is CVSARRQAYEQYF. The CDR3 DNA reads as TGTGTCAGCGCCCGGAGACAGGCCTACGAGCAGTACTTC.

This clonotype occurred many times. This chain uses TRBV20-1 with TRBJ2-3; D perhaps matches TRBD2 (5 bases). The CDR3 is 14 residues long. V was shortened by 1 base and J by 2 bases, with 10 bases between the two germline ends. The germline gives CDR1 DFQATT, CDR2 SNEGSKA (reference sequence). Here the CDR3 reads CSARVNGDTDTQYF. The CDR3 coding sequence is TGCAGTGCTAGAGTTAACGGGGACACAGATACGCAGTATTTT.

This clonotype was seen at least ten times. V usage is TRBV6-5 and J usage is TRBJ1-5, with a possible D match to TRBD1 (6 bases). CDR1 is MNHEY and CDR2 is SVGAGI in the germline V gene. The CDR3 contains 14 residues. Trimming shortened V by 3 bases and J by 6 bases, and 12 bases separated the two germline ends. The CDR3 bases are TGTGCCAGCAGTTATGGGGGGGCCGGTCAGCCCCAGCATTTT. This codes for CASSYGGAGQPQHF.

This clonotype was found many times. CDR3 sequence (DNA): TGTGCCAGCAGTTACACCTTTTCTAGCGGGGACTACAATGAGCAGTTCTTC. Translated, it gives CASSYTFSSGDYNEQFF. This sequence joins TRBV6-5 and TRBJ2-1, with 9 bases lining up with TRBD2. This CDR3 has 17 residues. The J segment lost 3 bases and the V segment lost 2 bases, leaving 8 bases of the junction unmatched. CDR1 is MNHEY and CDR2 is SVGAGI in the germline V gene.

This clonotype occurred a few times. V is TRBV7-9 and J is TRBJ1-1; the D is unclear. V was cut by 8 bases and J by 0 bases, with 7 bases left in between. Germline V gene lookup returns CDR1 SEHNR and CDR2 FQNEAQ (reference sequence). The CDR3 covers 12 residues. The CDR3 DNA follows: TGTGCCAGCCAGAGCTTGAACACTGAAGCTTTCTTT. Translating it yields CASQSLNTEAFF.

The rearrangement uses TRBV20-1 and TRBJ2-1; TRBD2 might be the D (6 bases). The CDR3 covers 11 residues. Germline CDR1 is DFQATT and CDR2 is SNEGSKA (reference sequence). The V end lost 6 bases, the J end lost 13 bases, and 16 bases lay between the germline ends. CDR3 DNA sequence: TGCAGTGCCCTGGACTACACTGGACAGTTCTTC. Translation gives CSALDYTGQFF.

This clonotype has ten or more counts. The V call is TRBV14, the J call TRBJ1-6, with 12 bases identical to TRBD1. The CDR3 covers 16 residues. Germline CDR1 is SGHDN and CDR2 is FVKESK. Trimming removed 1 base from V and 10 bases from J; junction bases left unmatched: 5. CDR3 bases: TGTGCCAGCAGCCAAGTTTGGGACAGGGGGCACTCACCCCTCCACTTT. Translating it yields CASSQVWDRGHSPLHF. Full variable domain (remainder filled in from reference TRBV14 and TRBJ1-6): EAGVTQFPSHSVIEKGQTVTLRCDPISGHDNLYWYRRVMGKEIKFLLHFVKESKQDESGMPNNRFLAERTGGTYSTLKVQPAELEDSGVYFCASSQVWDRGHSPLHFGNGTRLTVT.

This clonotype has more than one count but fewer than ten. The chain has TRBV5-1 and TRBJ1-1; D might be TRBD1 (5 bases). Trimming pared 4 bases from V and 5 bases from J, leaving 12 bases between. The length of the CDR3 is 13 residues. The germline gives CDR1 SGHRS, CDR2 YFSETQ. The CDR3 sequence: CASSPDSMTEAFF. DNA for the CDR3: TGCGCCAGCAGCCCTGACAGTATGACTGAAGCTTTCTTT.

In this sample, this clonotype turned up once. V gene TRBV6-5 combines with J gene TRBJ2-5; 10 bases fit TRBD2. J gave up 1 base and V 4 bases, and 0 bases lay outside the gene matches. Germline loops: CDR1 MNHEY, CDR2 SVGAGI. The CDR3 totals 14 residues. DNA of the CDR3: TGTGCCAGCAGTTGGACTAGCGGCCAAGAGACCCAGTACTTC. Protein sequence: CASSWTSGQETQYF.

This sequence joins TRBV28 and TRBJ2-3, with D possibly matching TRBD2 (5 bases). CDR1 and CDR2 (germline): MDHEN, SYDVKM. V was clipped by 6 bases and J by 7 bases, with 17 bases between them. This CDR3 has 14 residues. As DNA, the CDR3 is TGTGCCAGCAGCCCCGGGGTGGGTCGCAATACGCAGTATTTT. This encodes CASSPGVGRNTQYF.

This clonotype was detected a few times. The CDR3 DNA reads as TGTGCCAGCAGCTTAGGACCCTCTGGAAACACCATATATTTT. It specifies CASSLGPSGNTIYF. V usage is TRBV11-2 and J usage is TRBJ1-3; no clear D gene. The length of the CDR3 is 14 residues. Germline V gene data show CDR1 as SGHAT and CDR2 as FQNNGV. V was cut by 1 base and J by 0 bases, with 4 bases left in between.

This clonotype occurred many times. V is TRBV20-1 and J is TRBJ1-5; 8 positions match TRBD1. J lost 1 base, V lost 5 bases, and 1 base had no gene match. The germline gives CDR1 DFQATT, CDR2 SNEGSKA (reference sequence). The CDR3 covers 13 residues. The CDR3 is CSARTGSNQPQHF. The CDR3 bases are TGCAGTGCTCGGACAGGGAGCAATCAGCCCCAGCATTTT.

Here the CDR3 DNA reads TGTGCCAGCAGCTTACCCGGGAAAGATACGCAGTATTTT. Its protein is CASSLPGKDTQYF. The genes are TRBV27 and TRBJ2-3; the D gene is possibly TRBD2 (5 bases). CDR3 size: 13 residues. With 6 bases removed from V and 5 bases from J, the gap between germline ends came to 12 bases. CDR1 is MNHEY and CDR2 is SMNVEV in the germline V gene (reference sequence).

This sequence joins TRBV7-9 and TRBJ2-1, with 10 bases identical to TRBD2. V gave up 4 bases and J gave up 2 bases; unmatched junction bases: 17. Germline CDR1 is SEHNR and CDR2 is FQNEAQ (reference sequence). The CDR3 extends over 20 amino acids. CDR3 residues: CASSSKQGVGLADTYNEQFF. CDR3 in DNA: TGTGCCAGCAGCTCCAAGCAAGGCGTCGGACTAGCGGACACCTACAATGAGCAGTTCTTC.

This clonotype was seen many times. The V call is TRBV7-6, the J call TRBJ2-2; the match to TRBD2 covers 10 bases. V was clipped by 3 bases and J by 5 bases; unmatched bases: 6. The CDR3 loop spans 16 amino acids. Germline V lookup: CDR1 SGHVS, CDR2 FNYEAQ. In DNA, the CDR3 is TGTGCCAGCAGCTTGGCCACTAGCGGGATTACCGGGGAGCTGTTTTTT. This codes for CASSLATSGITGELFF.

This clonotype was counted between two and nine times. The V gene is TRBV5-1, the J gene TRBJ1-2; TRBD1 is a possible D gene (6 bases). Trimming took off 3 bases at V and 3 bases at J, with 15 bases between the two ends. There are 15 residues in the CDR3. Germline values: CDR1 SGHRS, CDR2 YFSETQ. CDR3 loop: CASSSSQGSDYGYTF. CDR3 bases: TGCGCCAGCAGCTCCTCACAGGGTTCAGACTATGGCTACACCTTC.

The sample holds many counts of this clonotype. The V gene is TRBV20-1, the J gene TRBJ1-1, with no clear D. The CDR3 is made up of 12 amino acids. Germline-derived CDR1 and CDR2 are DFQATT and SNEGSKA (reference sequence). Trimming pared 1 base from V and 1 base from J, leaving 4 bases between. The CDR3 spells CSARVRNTEAFF. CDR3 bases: TGCAGTGCTAGAGTCCGGAACACTGAAGCTTTCTTT.

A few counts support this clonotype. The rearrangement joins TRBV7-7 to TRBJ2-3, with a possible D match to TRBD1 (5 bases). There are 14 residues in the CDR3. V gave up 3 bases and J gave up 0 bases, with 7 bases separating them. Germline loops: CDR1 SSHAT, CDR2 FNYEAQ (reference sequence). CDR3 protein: CASSLGPSTDTQYF. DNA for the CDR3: TGTGCCAGCAGCTTGGGGCCTAGCACAGATACGCAGTATTTT.

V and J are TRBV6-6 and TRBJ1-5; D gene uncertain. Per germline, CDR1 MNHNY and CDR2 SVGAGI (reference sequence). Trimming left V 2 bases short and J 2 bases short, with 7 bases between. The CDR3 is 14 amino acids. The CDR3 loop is CASSYGGGNQPQHF. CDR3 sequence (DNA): TGTGCCAGCAGTTACGGCGGGGGCAATCAGCCCCAGCATTTT.

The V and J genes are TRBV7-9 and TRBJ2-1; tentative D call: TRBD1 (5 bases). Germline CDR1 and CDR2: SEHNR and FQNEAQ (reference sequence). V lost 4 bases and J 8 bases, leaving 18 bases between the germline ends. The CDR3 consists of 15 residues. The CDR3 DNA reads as TGTGCCAGCAGCTCAAGGGTGCGGCAGGGCGATGAGCAGTTCTTC. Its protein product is CASSSRVRQGDEQFF.

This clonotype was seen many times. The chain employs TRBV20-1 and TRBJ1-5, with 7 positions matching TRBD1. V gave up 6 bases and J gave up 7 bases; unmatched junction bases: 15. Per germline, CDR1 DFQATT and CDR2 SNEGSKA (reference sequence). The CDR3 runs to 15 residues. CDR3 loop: CSARQGRRIMQPQHF. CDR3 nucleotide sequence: TGCAGTGCCCGACAGGGAAGGAGGATCATGCAGCCCCAGCATTTT.

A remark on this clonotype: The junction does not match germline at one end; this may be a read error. The CDR3 coding sequence is TGTGCCAGCAGTGACTCGCCGGGACTAGACCATGAGCAGTTCTTC. Protein sequence: CASSDSPGLDHEQFF. The chain carries TRBV6-5 and TRBJ2-1; the match to TRBD2 covers 8 bases. The CDR3 runs to 15 residues. Germline V gene data show CDR1 as MNHEY and CDR2 as SVGAGI.

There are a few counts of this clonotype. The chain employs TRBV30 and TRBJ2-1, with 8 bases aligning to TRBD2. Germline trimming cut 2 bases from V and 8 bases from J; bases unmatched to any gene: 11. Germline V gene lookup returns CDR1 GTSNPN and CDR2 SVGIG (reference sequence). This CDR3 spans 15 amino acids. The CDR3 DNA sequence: TGTGCCTGGAGTCGTTTGAGCGGGGGAATCGATGAGCAGTTCTTC. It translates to CAWSRLSGGIDEQFF.

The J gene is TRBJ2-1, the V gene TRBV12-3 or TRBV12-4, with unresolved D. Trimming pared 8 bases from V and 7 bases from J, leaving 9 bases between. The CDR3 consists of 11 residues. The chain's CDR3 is CASRGANEQFF. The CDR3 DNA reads TGTGCCAGCCGTGGAGCGAATGAGCAGTTCTTC.

The CDR3 region has the DNA TGTGCCAGCAGCCAAGATTTCGGGACAGGGATTTTAAATGAGCAGTTCTTC. This gives the protein CASSQDFGTGILNEQFF. The chain recombines TRBV3-1 with TRBJ2-1; 9 bases fit TRBD1. The ends lost 0 bases at V and 7 bases at J; junction bases unmatched: 10. Germline CDR1 LGHDT, CDR2 YNNKEL (reference sequence). The CDR3 has 17 amino acids.

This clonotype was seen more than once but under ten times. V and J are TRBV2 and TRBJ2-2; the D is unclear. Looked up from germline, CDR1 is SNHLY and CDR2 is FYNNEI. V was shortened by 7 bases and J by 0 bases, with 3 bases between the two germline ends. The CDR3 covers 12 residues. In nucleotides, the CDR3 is TGTGCCAGCAACGCGAACACCGGGGAGCTGTTTTTT. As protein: CASNANTGELFF. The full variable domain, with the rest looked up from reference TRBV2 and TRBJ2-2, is EPEVTQTPSHQVTQMGQEVILRCVPISNHLYFYWYRQILGQKVEFLVSFYNNEISEKSEIFDDQFSVERPDGSNFTLKIRSTKLEDSAMYFCASNANTGELFFGEGSRLTVL.

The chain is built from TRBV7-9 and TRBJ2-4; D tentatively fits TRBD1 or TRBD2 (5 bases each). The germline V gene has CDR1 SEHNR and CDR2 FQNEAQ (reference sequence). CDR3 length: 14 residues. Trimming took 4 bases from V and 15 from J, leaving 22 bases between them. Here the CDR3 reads CASSWGKRQTRPYF. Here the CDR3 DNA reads TGTGCCAGCAGCTGGGGGAAAAGACAGACCCGGCCGTACTTC.

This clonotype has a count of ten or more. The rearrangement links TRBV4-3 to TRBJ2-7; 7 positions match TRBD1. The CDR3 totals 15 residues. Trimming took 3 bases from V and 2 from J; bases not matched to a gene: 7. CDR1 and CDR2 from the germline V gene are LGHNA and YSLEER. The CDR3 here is CASSHRQGPTYEQYF. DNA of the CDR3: TGCGCCAGCAGCCACCGACAGGGCCCCACCTACGAGCAGTACTTC.

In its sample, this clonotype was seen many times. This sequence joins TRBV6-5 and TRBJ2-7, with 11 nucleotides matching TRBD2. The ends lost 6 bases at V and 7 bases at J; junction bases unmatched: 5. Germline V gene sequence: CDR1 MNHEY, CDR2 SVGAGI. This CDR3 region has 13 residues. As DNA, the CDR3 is TGTGCCAGCAGATTACTAGCGGGGGTTGAGCAGTACTTC. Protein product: CASRLLAGVEQYF.